These T cell receptor beta chains were read from a single sample in a study of blood T cell repertoires in COVID-19. Libraries were prepared by immunoSEQ multiplex PCR; TCRdb keeps only in-frame clonotypes and omits some of them. The sample carries about 480,000 clones, more than 75% recorded once. The sequencing input was PBMCs or T cells enriched from blood (not recorded which). The receptors were sampled from a woman aged 40 to 55 who had recovered from COVID-19. CDR3s include the opening cysteine and the closing phenylalanine or tryptophan. A D gene is named only where the DNA matches it firmly. Rows give clone size only sometimes, using once, few, many, or a class for an expanded clone.

d_gene,abundance,j_gene,v_gene,CDR3nt,CDR3aa
TRBD2,NA,TRBJ2-1,TRBV10-3,TGTGCCATCAGTGTGGGACTAGCGGGGTACAATGAGCAGTTCTTC,CAISVGLAGYNEQFF
NA,NA,TRBJ1-2,TRBV5-6,TGTGCCAGCAGTTTAGGGAGCGGCTATGGCTACACCTTC,CASSLGSGYGYTF
NA,NA,TRBJ2-3,TRBV7-2,TGTGCCAGCAGCTTCTTACTATTGGCGGGATACACAGATACGCAGTATTTT,CASSFLLLAGYTDTQYF
TRBD1,NA,TRBJ2-7,TRBV18,TGTGCCAGCTCACCCGGTCGACAGGGATTCTACGAGCAGTACTTC,CASSPGRQGFYEQYF
NA,few,TRBJ2-3,TRBV5-4,TGTGCCAGCAGCTATAGGGGCAGCAAGGATACGCAGTATTTT,CASSYRGSKDTQYF
NA,NA,TRBJ1-1,TRBV19,TGTGCCAGTAGTATGAGGGAGACACCTTTTACTGAAGCTTTCTTT,CASSMRETPFTEAFF
NA,NA,TRBJ1-2,TRBV4-3,TGCGCCAGCAGCCAAGTCTTTACAGGAAATGGCTACACCTTC,CASSQVFTGNGYTF
NA,NA,TRBJ2-1,TRBV7-6,TGTGCCAGCAGCTTAGCTCCGGGAGAAGCCTACAATGAGCAGTTCTTC,CASSLAPGEAYNEQFF
NA,NA,TRBJ1-5,TRBV12-3/TRBV12-4,TGTGCCAGCAGCCCAGGGGATCAGCCCCAGCATTTT,CASSPGDQPQHF
NA,NA,TRBJ1-2,TRBV19,TGTGCCAGTAGTATAGGCCCAGGAAGCTATGGCTACACCTTC,CASSIGPGSYGYTF
NA,once,TRBJ2-1,TRBV20-1,TGCAGTGCTCAGGGGGGACTTGAGCAGTTCTTC,CSAQGGLEQFF
NA,NA,TRBJ2-5,TRBV4-3,TGCGCCAGCAGCCCGCATGGACAGTTGGGAGAGACCCAGTACTTC,CASSPHGQLGETQYF
NA,NA,TRBJ1-1,TRBV7-2,TGTGCCTCAACGGGGAGAGTGAACACTGAAGCTTTCTTT,CASTGRVNTEAFF
TRBD2,few,TRBJ2-1,TRBV7-6,TGTGCCAGCAGCCATCGGGACGGACTAGCGGGAAACCACAATGAGCAGTTCTTC,CASSHRDGLAGNHNEQFF
TRBD1,NA,TRBJ2-1,TRBV9,TGTGCCAGCAGCGCGCAGGGGGACACCTACAATGAGCAGTTCTTC,CASSAQGDTYNEQFF
NA,NA,TRBJ1-2,TRBV5-1,TGCGCCAGCAGCTTGGGGGATGACCGCCCGGGGGGCTACACCTTC,CASSLGDDRPGGYTF
TRBD1,NA,TRBJ2-3,TRBV24-1,TGTGCCACCAGCGGGACAGGGAGGGGGCAGTATTTT,CATSGTGRGQYF
NA,NA,TRBJ1-6,TRBV4-3,TGCGCCAGCAGCCAATCCAGTAGCAGGGACCCCGGGAGCTCCTATAATTCACCCCTCCACTTT,CASSQSSSRDPGSSYNSPLHF
TRBD1,NA,TRBJ2-5,TRBV10-2,TGCGCCAGCAGACCCACCCTTCTCCGGGACAGGGGGCAGACCCAGTACTTC,CASRPTLLRDRGQTQYF
TRBD1,NA,TRBJ1-5,TRBV6-5,TGTGCCAGCAGTCCGGACAGGGCCGGTCAGCCCCAGCATTTT,CASSPDRAGQPQHF
TRBD1,NA,TRBJ2-3,TRBV12-5,TGTGCTAGTGGTCCGACAGGGTTCGGGAGCACAGATACGCAGTATTTT,CASGPTGFGSTDTQYF
NA,once,TRBJ1-2,TRBV27,TGTGCCAGCAGGACAGCTAACTATGGCTACACCTTC,CASRTANYGYTF
NA,NA,TRBJ1-5,TRBV19,TGTGCCAGTAGTACCCGGACGGACTATAGCAATCAGCCCCAGCATTTT,CASSTRTDYSNQPQHF
TRBD1,NA,TRBJ2-1,TRBV27,TGTGCCAGCAGTTTTCGCCTAGGACAGGGCTCCAATGAGCAGTTCTTC,CASSFRLGQGSNEQFF
TRBD2,NA,TRBJ2-7,TRBV5-1,TGCGCCAGCAGCTTGGACCCTAGCGGGCGAAGCTCCTACGAGCAGTACTTC,CASSLDPSGRSSYEQYF
TRBD1,NA,TRBJ1-6,TRBV18,TGTGCCAGCTCACCAGGGACAGCCCATTCACCCCTCCACTTT,CASSPGTAHSPLHF
TRBD2,NA,TRBJ2-1,TRBV18,TGTGCCAGCTCACCACCTAGCGGGAGTGCTAGCTACAATGAGCAGTTCTTC,CASSPPSGSASYNEQFF
NA,NA,TRBJ2-7,TRBV7-9,TGTGCCAGCAGCCCCTCCCCGAGGAGCTCCTACGAGCAGTACTTC,CASSPSPRSSYEQYF